These 5 T cell receptor beta chains originate from one sample sequenced in a study of identifying expanded T cells in peripheral blood. Method: immunoSEQ multiplex PCR; TCRdb's copy keeps in-frame clones and lacks some. The sample gives approximately 81,000 clones, 84% of which show up once; roughly a fifth is in the top ten. Sequencing used blood. The origin of the receptors is a person aged 18 to 70 in good health.

The chain links TRBV30 to TRBJ2-7; TRBD2 might be the D (6 bases). Germline V lookup: CDR1 GTSNPN, CDR2 SVGIG (reference sequence). This CDR3 is built from 13 residues. V lost 5 bases and J 8 bases, leaving 19 bases between the germline ends. CDR3 loop: CAWSGLASFKQYF. For the CDR3, the DNA is TGTGCCTGGTCGGGACTTGCATCCTTTAAGCAGTACTTC.

This chain uses TRBV30 with TRBJ1-1; no definite D call. The length of the CDR3 is 13 residues. Trimming shortened V by 5 bases and J by 5 bases, and 15 bases separated the two germline ends. Looked up from germline, CDR1 is GTSNPN and CDR2 is SVGIG (reference sequence). CDR3 in amino acids: CAWAPGSVTEAFF. CDR3 DNA: TGTGCCTGGGCACCCGGAAGTGTTACTGAAGCTTTCTTT.

The CDR3 nucleotides are TGTGCCAGCAGCTTAGGATCGGCGGGAAATGGGGAGACCCAGTACTTC. Protein sequence: CASSLGSAGNGETQYF. This rearrangement joins TRBV7-8 to TRBJ2-5, with a weak D call TRBD2 (6 bases). V lost 1 base, J lost 5 bases, and 17 bases lay in between. The CDR3 consists of 16 residues. Germline V gene sequence: CDR1 SGHVS, CDR2 FQNEAQ.

The rearrangement uses TRBV6-6 and TRBJ1-1; D not resolved. Germline values: CDR1 MNHNY, CDR2 SVGAGI (reference sequence). Trimming took 2 bases from V and 6 from J, leaving 13 bases between them. The CDR3 covers 14 residues. The CDR3 nucleotides read TGTGCCAGCAGTTACGATAGGGTTGGGGCTGAAGCTTTCTTT. It translates to CASSYDRVGAEAFF.

The genes are TRBV11-3 and TRBJ2-3, with D perhaps matching TRBD1 or TRBD2 (5 bases each). CDR1 is SGHNT, CDR2 YENEEA, per germline. Trimming pared 8 bases from V and 2 bases from J, leaving 14 bases between. The CDR3 contains 14 residues. In DNA, the CDR3 is TGTGCCAGCTCCCAGGGACCAATCACAGATACGCAGTATTTT. Translating it yields CASSQGPITDTQYF.